This is a list of T cell receptor beta chains from one sample in a study of graft-versus-host responses after intestinal transplantation. Profiling relied on immunoSEQ multiplex PCR, and the TCRdb table lists in-frame clones only, not all of them. The data show under 100,000 clones, roughly 93% seen once. The antigens for these receptors are not known. The source material was unstimulated CD8+ T cells sorted from spleen or lymph node cells, sampled before transplant. The source of these receptors is a human donor who was the organ donor for an intestinal transplant. CDR3s include the opening cysteine and the closing phenylalanine or tryptophan. D genes are given only for firm matches. Expanded clones are given a class, and other clones once, few, many or no size at all.

CDR3: CASSLAEGQGNYNEQFF
DNA: TGTGCCAGCAGCTTGGCTGAGGGACAGGGAAACTACAATGAGCAGTTCTTC
D: TRBD1
J: TRBJ2-1
size: NA
V: TRBV5-4

CDR3: CASSLPGQYNQPQHF
DNA: TGTGCCAGCAGTCTACCGGGACAGTACAATCAGCCCCAGCATTTT
D: TRBD1
J: TRBJ1-5
size: NA
V: TRBV2

CDR3: CASSSTTSASAYEQYF
DNA: TGTGCCAGCAGTTCAACCACTAGCGCCTCCGCCTACGAGCAGTACTTC
D: TRBD2
J: TRBJ2-7
size: NA
V: TRBV6-5

CDR3: CATSRQGWGEIQYF
DNA: TGTGCCACCTCCAGACAGGGATGGGGAGAGATCCAGTACTTC
D: TRBD1
J: TRBJ2-5
size: NA
V: TRBV15

CDR3: CSVFGREQSTDTQYF
DNA: TGCAGCGTTTTTGGGCGGGAACAAAGCACAGATACGCAGTATTTT
D: NA
J: TRBJ2-3
size: NA
V: TRBV29-1

CDR3: CASSFGTRNEKLFF
DNA: TGCGCCAGCAGCTTTGGGACAAGGAATGAAAAACTGTTTTTT
D: NA
J: TRBJ1-4
size: NA
V: TRBV5-1

CDR3: CASRDSGRPYNEQFF
DNA: TGTGCCAGCAGGGATAGCGGGAGACCATACAATGAGCAGTTCTTC
D: TRBD2
J: TRBJ2-1
size: NA
V: TRBV27

CDR3: CASSVGTGKLANYGYTF
DNA: TGTGCCAGCAGCGTAGGGACAGGGAAATTGGCTAACTATGGCTACACCTTC
D: TRBD1
J: TRBJ1-2
size: NA
V: TRBV9

CDR3: CSVEGGAGELFF
DNA: TGCAGCGTTGAGGGGGGAGCCGGGGAGCTGTTTTTT
D: NA
J: TRBJ2-2
size: NA
V: TRBV29-1

CDR3: CASSPGQGVSKNIQYF
DNA: TGTGCCAGCTCCCCGGGACAGGGGGTGTCCAAAAACATTCAGTACTTC
D: TRBD1
J: TRBJ2-4
size: NA
V: TRBV18

CDR3: CATSTGRIVGNTIYF
DNA: TGTGCCACCAGCACCGGGAGGATAGTCGGAAACACCATATATTTT
D: NA
J: TRBJ1-3
size: NA
V: TRBV15

CDR3: CASSQEPPGSELAGPGELFF
DNA: TGCGCCAGCAGCCAAGAACCACCAGGGAGTGAACTAGCGGGGCCCGGGGAGCTGTTTTTT
D: TRBD2
J: TRBJ2-2
size: NA
V: TRBV4-1

CDR3: CASSQADSTGELFF
DNA: TGCGCCAGCAGCCAAGCTGACAGCACCGGGGAGCTGTTTTTT
D: NA
J: TRBJ2-2
size: NA
V: TRBV4-1

CDR3: CASGLPGRGVYEQYF
DNA: TGTGCCAGCGGCCTACCGGGTAGGGGCGTCTACGAGCAGTACTTC
D: NA
J: TRBJ2-7
size: NA
V: TRBV2

CDR3: CASISGPDTQYF
DNA: TGTGCCAGCATAAGCGGGCCAGATACGCAGTATTTT
D: NA
J: TRBJ2-3
size: NA
V: TRBV6-1

CDR3: CAILKPQHF
DNA: TGTGCCATCCTTAAGCCCCAGCATTTT
D: NA
J: TRBJ1-5
size: NA
V: TRBV6-4

CDR3: CASSLAMGLAGGGEQYF
DNA: TGCGCCAGCAGCTTGGCCATGGGACTAGCGGGAGGAGGCGAGCAGTACTTC
D: TRBD2
J: TRBJ2-7
size: NA
V: TRBV5-1

CDR3: CASSSGLAPPHF
DNA: TGCGCCAGCAGCAGCGGACTAGCGCCCCCCCACTTC
D: TRBD2
J: TRBJ2-5
size: NA
V: TRBV5-1

CDR3: CASSEGLKGSGANVLTF
DNA: TGTGCCAGCAGTGAGGGACTTAAAGGCTCTGGGGCCAACGTCCTGACTTTC
D: NA
J: TRBJ2-6
size: NA
V: TRBV28

CDR3: CASSQDTTSGSLIDTQYF
DNA: TGCGCCAGCAGCCAAGATACCACGAGCGGGAGTCTAATAGATACGCAGTATTTT
D: TRBD2
J: TRBJ2-3
size: NA
V: TRBV4-3

CDR3: CASLAPDFSGNTIYF
DNA: TGTGCCTCTTTGGCACCGGACTTCTCTGGAAACACCATATATTTT
D: NA
J: TRBJ1-3
size: NA
V: TRBV12-5

CDR3: CASTRRGGAANEKLFF
DNA: TGTGCCAGCACTCGCCGGGGGGGGGCGGCTAATGAAAAACTGTTTTTT
D: NA
J: TRBJ1-4
size: NA
V: TRBV28

CDR3: CASSLTSGGADEQFF
DNA: TGTGCCAGCAGCTTAACTAGCGGGGGGGCCGATGAGCAGTTCTTC
D: TRBD2
J: TRBJ2-1
size: NA
V: TRBV5-4

CDR3: CASSQEILQGLGYTF
DNA: TGCGCCAGCAGCCAGGAAATATTACAGGGGCTCGGCTACACCTTC
D: TRBD1
J: TRBJ1-2
size: NA
V: TRBV4-1

CDR3: CAISPGDRGYEQYF
DNA: TGTGCCATCAGCCCCGGGGACAGGGGCTACGAGCAGTACTTC
D: TRBD1
J: TRBJ2-7
size: NA
V: TRBV10-3

CDR3: CASSRTGRIPIDTQYF
DNA: TGTGCCAGCAGCCGAACTGGGAGAATTCCCATAGATACGCAGTATTTT
D: NA
J: TRBJ2-3
size: NA
V: TRBV27

CDR3: CASSLGREQFF
DNA: TGTGCCAGCAGCTTGGGCAGAGAGCAGTTCTTC
D: NA
J: TRBJ2-1
size: NA
V: TRBV5-6

CDR3: CASSLGQNTEAFF
DNA: TGTGCCAGCAGTTTAGGACAGAACACTGAAGCTTTCTTT
D: NA
J: TRBJ1-1
size: NA
V: TRBV27

CDR3: CASSISSTPYNQPQHF
DNA: TGTGCCAGTAGTATTTCGAGCACTCCTTACAATCAGCCCCAGCATTTT
D: NA
J: TRBJ1-5
size: NA
V: TRBV19

CDR3: CASSPYSNPPYEQYF
DNA: TGTGCCAGCAGTCCCTACAGCAACCCCCCCTACGAGCAGTACTTC
D: NA
J: TRBJ2-7
size: NA
V: TRBV6-5

CDR3: CASSTLAGGYNEQFF
DNA: TGTGCCAGTAGTACCCTAGCGGGAGGCTACAATGAGCAGTTCTTC
D: TRBD2
J: TRBJ2-1
size: NA
V: TRBV19

CDR3: CASSQGQGDQPQHF
DNA: TGCGCCAGCAGCCAAGGACAGGGGGATCAGCCCCAGCATTTT
D: TRBD1
J: TRBJ1-5
size: NA
V: TRBV4-1

CDR3: CASTPSPSGRHYGYTF
DNA: TGTGCCAGCACACCATCCCCCAGCGGCAGACATTATGGCTACACCTTC
D: NA
J: TRBJ1-2
size: NA
V: TRBV9

CDR3: CASKAGGGNEQFF
DNA: TGTGCCAGCAAAGCGGGAGGCGGGAATGAGCAGTTCTTC
D: TRBD2
J: TRBJ2-1
size: NA
V: TRBV27

CDR3: CASSLVGGSDPEAFF
DNA: TGTGCCAGCAGCTTAGTTGGGGGGAGTGACCCTGAAGCTTTCTTT
D: NA
J: TRBJ1-1
size: NA
V: TRBV7-8

CDR3: CSVDTGTYNEQFF
DNA: TGCAGCGTTGATACCGGGACTTACAATGAGCAGTTCTTC
D: NA
J: TRBJ2-1
size: NA
V: TRBV29-1

CDR3: CASSPGLAWGETQYF
DNA: TGTGCCAGCAGTCCAGGACTAGCGTGGGGAGAGACCCAGTACTTC
D: TRBD2
J: TRBJ2-5
size: NA
V: TRBV27

CDR3: CSVEIMGLTYEQYF
DNA: TGCAGCGTTGAGATCATGGGACTGACATACGAGCAGTACTTC
D: NA
J: TRBJ2-7
size: NA
V: TRBV29-1

CDR3: CSVASGTINNEQFF
DNA: TGCAGCGTTGCCAGCGGGACTATCAACAATGAGCAGTTCTTC
D: TRBD2
J: TRBJ2-1
size: NA
V: TRBV29-1

CDR3: CASRGPSGSTDTQYF
DNA: TGTGCCAGCAGAGGACCTAGCGGGAGCACAGATACGCAGTATTTT
D: TRBD2
J: TRBJ2-3
size: NA
V: TRBV28

CDR3: CASTVAAGELFF
DNA: TGTGCCAGCACCGTCGCGGCCGGGGAGCTGTTTTTT
D: NA
J: TRBJ2-2
size: NA
V: TRBV7-9

CDR3: CASSPLSGRALPYEQYF
DNA: TGTGCCAGCAGCCCGTTAAGCGGGAGGGCACTTCCCTACGAGCAGTACTTC
D: TRBD2
J: TRBJ2-7
size: once
V: TRBV7-9